This is a list of T cell receptor beta chains from one sample in a study of blood T cells in healthy people across ages. TCRdb analysed the 5' RACE reads with MiXCR anew, one entry per CDR3 protein. The sample includes fewer than 2,000,000 distinct CDR3 sequences, around 35% seen only once; the top ten take 11%. Sequencing was carried out using blood. The receptors shown here come from a woman in her twenties or thirties in good health. Both conserved end residues are part of each CDR3. D genes are given only for firm matches. Rows may omit the clone size; those that give it use once, few, many or a size class.

>TRBJ2-5|many|NA|TRBV18|13
TGTGCCAGCAGCCCGACAGCCCAAGAGACCCAGTACTTC
CASSPTAQETQYF
>TRBJ2-7|NA|NA|TRBV9|11
TGTGCCAGCAGCGCCCTCAATAGGCAGTACTTC
CASSALNRQYF
>TRBJ2-2|few|NA|TRBV4-1|15
TGCGCCAGCAGCCAAGATTTGAGGAACACCGGGGAGCTGTTTTTT
CASSQDLRNTGELFF
>TRBJ2-7|NA|TRBD2|TRBV13|14
TGTGCCAGCAGCTTAGGTGGGAGGGTCCACGAGCAGTACTTC
CASSLGGRVHEQYF
>TRBJ2-1|NA|TRBD1|TRBV18|16
TGTGCCAGCTCACCACAGGGACAGGAGTTAGACAATGAGCAGTTCTTC
CASSPQGQELDNEQFF
>TRBJ2-3|NA|TRBD2|TRBV7-9|17
TGTGCCAGCAGCTCGGGACTAGCGGGGTCAGGCACAGATACGCAGTATTTT
CASSSGLAGSGTDTQYF
>TRBJ2-3|few|TRBD2|TRBV7-9|18
TGTGCCAGCAGCCCACCATTTAGACTAGCGGGACGCACAGATACGCAGTATTTT
CASSPPFRLAGRTDTQYF
>TRBJ2-3|NA|NA|TRBV12-3/TRBV12-4|16
TGTGCCAGCAGTTTAGCCGCGAGGTTGAGAGCAGATACGCAGTATTTT
CASSLAARLRADTQYF
>TRBJ2-5|few|NA|TRBV11-2|11
TGTGCCAGCAGCCCAGAAACGGCCCAGTACTTC
CASSPETAQYF
>TRBJ1-2|few|TRBD1|TRBV29-1|14
TGCAGCGTTGCAGGGACAGGGCGAGGTCCTGGCTACACCTTC
CSVAGTGRGPGYTF
>TRBJ1-4|few|NA|TRBV25-1|14
TGTGCCAGCAGTGAAGGAGGGGTCAATGAAAAACTGTTTTTT
CASSEGGVNEKLFF
>TRBJ1-2|NA|NA|TRBV2|16
TGTGCCAGCAGTGAAGCCGGGACCGGTACTAACTATGGCTACACCTTC
CASSEAGTGTNYGYTF
>TRBJ2-1|many|NA|TRBV12-3/TRBV12-4|16
TGTGCCAGCAGTTTAGCTTCAGGGGCGGTCTACAATGAGCAGTTCTTC
CASSLASGAVYNEQFF
>TRBJ2-3|many|NA|TRBV28|15
TGTGCCAGCAGTTTTGGTGGGTTAAGCACAGATACGCAGTATTTT
CASSFGGLSTDTQYF
>TRBJ1-2|few|NA|TRBV12-3/TRBV12-4|12
TGTGCCAGCAGTACCTACAGGGTTGGCTACACCTTC
CASSTYRVGYTF
>TRBJ2-1|NA|NA|TRBV29-1|16
TGCAGCGTTCTCAAGGCAGCCCAATCCCCTCTCGGTGAGCAGTTCTTC
CSVLKAAQSPLGEQFF
>TRBJ2-7|NA|NA|TRBV24-1|11
TGTGCCACCAGCCCCCTCTACGAGCAGTACTTC
CATSPLYEQYF
>TRBJ2-7|many|NA|TRBV29-1|11
TGCAGCGTTGAAGGAAGGGACGAGCAGTACTTC
CSVEGRDEQYF
>TRBJ2-1|few|TRBD1|TRBV16|17
TGTGCCAGCAGCCATCTTGGGGACAGGGGGCGGAACAATGAGCAGTTCTTC
CASSHLGDRGRNNEQFF
>TRBJ2-5|many|NA|TRBV10-3|13
TGTGCCATCAGTGAGGCAGCCTCAGAGACCCAGTACTTC
CAISEAASETQYF
>TRBJ2-1|few|NA|TRBV20-1|14
TGCAGTGCTCTTCGGGAATGGGGACACGGTGAGCAGTTCTTC
CSALREWGHGEQFF
>TRBJ1-5|few|NA|TRBV2|15
TGTGCCAGCAGTGAACAAAGGGGTTCTGGTCAGCCCCAGCATTTT
CASSEQRGSGQPQHF
>TRBJ1-4|few|TRBD1|TRBV30|15
TGTGCCTGGAGTGCGACCGGGACAGGGGGAGAAAAACTGTTTTTT
CAWSATGTGGEKLFF
>TRBJ1-1|few|TRBD1|TRBV5-1|14
TGCGCCAGCAGCTGGGACAGGATGAACACTGAAGCTTTCTTT
CASSWDRMNTEAFF
>TRBJ2-7|few|NA|TRBV12-3/TRBV12-4|14
TGTGCCAGCAGTTTTTGGGATTTTACCTACGAGCAGTACTTC
CASSFWDFTYEQYF
>TRBJ1-5|NA|NA|TRBV4-2|22
TGTGCCAGCAGCCAAGGAGGCGGTGTGGCACAGGGCCGTGAGGTGAGCAATCAGCCCCAGCATTTT
CASSQGGGVAQGREVSNQPQHF
>TRBJ1-2|NA|NA|TRBV24-1|14
TGTGCCACCAGTGATTACAGGGTGGACTATGGCTACACCTTC
CATSDYRVDYGYTF
>TRBJ1-4|NA|NA|TRBV7-2|15
TGTGCCAGCAGCTTAGGTCCAGGGACTAATGAAAAACTGTTTTTT
CASSLGPGTNEKLFF
>TRBJ2-5|NA|NA|TRBV4-1|17
TGCGCCAGCAGCCAAGGTTCAACGGGGGCCATCCAAGAGACCCAGTACTTC
CASSQGSTGAIQETQYF
>TRBJ2-1|NA|NA|TRBV21-1|19
TGTGCCAGCATCCCAGAATCAACGAGGACTGGAAGCTCCTACAATGAGCAGTTCTTC
CASIPESTRTGSSYNEQFF
>TRBJ2-1|many|TRBD2|TRBV20-1|13
TGCAGCCCGCTAGCGGGGGGCCGGAATGAGCAGTTCTTC
CSPLAGGRNEQFF
>TRBJ2-1|NA|NA|TRBV20-1|16
TGCAGTGCTAGAGACAACTCTGGGAGCTCCTACAATGAGCAGTTCTTC
CSARDNSGSSYNEQFF
>TRBJ2-1|NA|NA|TRBV11-1|13
TGTGCCAGCAGCTTAAAAGATAGTAGTGAGCAGTTCTTC
CASSLKDSSEQFF
>TRBJ1-2|NA|TRBD1|TRBV4-1|16
TGCGCCAGCAGCCGAGCAGGGGAAGGGGGCTCGCGTGGCTACACCTTC
CASSRAGEGGSRGYTF
>TRBJ1-1|NA|NA|TRBV3-1|14
TGCGCCAGCAGCCAAGCAGGGAAGGACACTGAAGCTTTCTTT
CASSQAGKDTEAFF
>TRBJ2-2|many|TRBD2|TRBV20-1|17
TGCAGTGCTAGATGGTCTAGGACTAGCGGGGGGGCAGGGGAGCTGTTTTTT
CSARWSRTSGGAGELFF
>TRBJ2-7|NA|NA|TRBV28|12
TGTGCCAGCGTGGGCAGCTCCTACGAGCAGTACTTC
CASVGSSYEQYF
>TRBJ2-1|NA|NA|TRBV9|18
TGTGCCAGCAGCCCAGATGGGGATTTCTCGGGCTCCTACAATGAGCAGTTCTTC
CASSPDGDFSGSYNEQFF
>TRBJ2-3|NA|TRBD1|TRBV20-1|16
TGCAGTGCTAGTTGGGCCGCAGGGTTTGGGACAGATACGCGGTATTTT
CSASWAAGFGTDTRYF
>TRBJ2-1|NA|TRBD2|TRBV27|16
TGTGCCAGCAGTCCCCAGGCTAGCGGGCCCTACAATGAGCAGTTCTTC
CASSPQASGPYNEQFF
>TRBJ2-3|few|TRBD2|TRBV3-1|18
TGTGCCAGCAGCCAAGATACTAGCGGGGGGGTCAGCACAGATACGCAGTATTTT
CASSQDTSGGVSTDTQYF
>TRBJ1-2|few|TRBD1|TRBV20-1|11
TGCAGTGCTACTAAGGGGGCTGGCTACACCTTC
CSATKGAGYTF
>TRBJ2-7|few|TRBD1|TRBV6-6|14
TGTGCCGCGCGACCGCAGGGGGCGACGAGGGAGCAGTACTTC
CAARPQGATREQYF
>TRBJ2-7|few|NA|TRBV20-1|13
TGCAGTGGCCGGACCCTTTTTAGCCACGAGCAGTACTTC
CSGRTLFSHEQYF
>TRBJ2-1|few|NA|TRBV27|14
TGTGCCAGCAGCTCAGCGGGTCTGAACAATGAGCAGTTCTTC
CASSSAGLNNEQFF
>TRBJ2-3|NA|NA|TRBV12-3/TRBV12-4|14
TGTGCCAGCAATTCGGGAGTTGCGGGAGATACGCAGTATTTT
CASNSGVAGDTQYF
>TRBJ1-5|NA|NA|TRBV4-1|16
TGCGCCAGCAGCCGAGATGGCGGACGGAGCAATCAGCCCCAGCATTTT
CASSRDGGRSNQPQHF
>TRBJ2-7|NA|TRBD1|TRBV10-3|14
TGTGCCATCAGCGATGGACAGGGTGGGTACGAGCAGTACTTC
CAISDGQGGYEQYF
>TRBJ2-2|NA|NA|TRBV6-5|15
TGTGCCAGCAGTTACTCGGGGGCGACTACCGGGGAGCTGTTTTTT
CASSYSGATTGELFF
>TRBJ1-2|NA|NA|TRBV28|15
TGTGCCAGCAGTTTTTTTGGCCGAGCTAACTATGGCTACACCTTC
CASSFFGRANYGYTF